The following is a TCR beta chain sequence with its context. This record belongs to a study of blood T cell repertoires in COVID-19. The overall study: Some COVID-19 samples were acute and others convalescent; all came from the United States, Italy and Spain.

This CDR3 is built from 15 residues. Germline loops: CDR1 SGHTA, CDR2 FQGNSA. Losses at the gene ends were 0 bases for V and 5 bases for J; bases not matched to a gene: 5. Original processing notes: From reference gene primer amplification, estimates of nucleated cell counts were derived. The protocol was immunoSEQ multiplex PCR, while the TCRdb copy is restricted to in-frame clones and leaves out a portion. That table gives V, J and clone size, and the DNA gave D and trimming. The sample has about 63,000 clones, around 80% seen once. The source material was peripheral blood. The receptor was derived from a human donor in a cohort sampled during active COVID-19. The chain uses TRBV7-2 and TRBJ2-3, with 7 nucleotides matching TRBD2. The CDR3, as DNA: TGTGCCAGCAGCTTAGCATCTGGGGGGGGAGATACGCAGTATTTT. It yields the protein CASSLASGGGDTQYF. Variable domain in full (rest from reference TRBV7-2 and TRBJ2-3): GAGVSQSPSNKVTEKGKDVELRCDPISGHTALYWYRQSLGQGLEFLIYFQGNSAPDKSGLPSDRFSAERTGGSVSTLTIQRTQQEDSAVYLCASSLASGGGDTQYFGPGTRLTVL.